Listed here are 19 T cell receptor beta chains from one sample, sequenced in a study of control samples from healthy donors and cancer patients. Sequenced by immunoSEQ multiplex PCR; TCRdb stores in-frame clones only, minus some. The sample holds 200,000 or so clones, around 94% seen once. Sequencing was performed on blood. Receptors originate from a man in his forties or fifties in good health.

CDR3 loop: CASSYRGPDTQYF. The CDR3 region has the DNA TGTGCCAGCAGCTACAGGGGTCCAGATACGCAGTATTTT. This chain uses TRBV28 with TRBJ2-3; 7 positions match TRBD1. Germline values: CDR1 MDHEN, CDR2 SYDVKM. There are 13 residues in the CDR3. Unmatched junction bases numbered 4, after V lost 6 bases and J lost 4 bases.

The chain is built from TRBV7-9 and TRBJ1-3; no reliable D call. CDR3 size: 13 residues. Germline V gene lookup returns CDR1 SEHNR and CDR2 FQNEAQ (reference sequence). The V and J ends lost 7 bases and 4 bases respectively, with 11 bases between them. Here the CDR3 reads CASTYGLGNTIYF. In nucleotides, the CDR3 is TGTGCCAGCACCTACGGGTTGGGAAACACCATATATTTT.

V and J are TRBV6-6 and TRBJ2-3; the D gene is possibly TRBD1 (7 bases). CDR3 length equals 15 residues. Germline CDR1 and CDR2: MNHNY and SVGAGI (reference sequence). Trimming cost V 5 bases and J 3 bases, with 15 bases left between them. This CDR3 is CASSPRRGLTDTQYF. CDR3 DNA sequence: TGTGCCAGCAGTCCTCGGAGGGGGCTTACAGATACGCAGTATTTT.

Concerning this clone itself: Distinct nucleotide sequences in the sample also encode this CDR3. The CDR3 DNA reads TGTGCCAGCAGTGGACAGATGAACACTGAAGCTTTCTTT. It specifies CASSGQMNTEAFF. The chain recombines TRBV2 with TRBJ1-1; D possibly corresponds to TRBD1 (5 bases). Trimming took off 4 bases at V and 0 bases at J, with 6 bases between the two ends. CDR1 and CDR2 (germline): SNHLY, FYNNEI. CDR3 length equals 13 residues. The whole variable domain, filled in from reference TRBV2 and TRBJ1-1, reads EPEVTQTPSHQVTQMGQEVILRCVPISNHLYFYWYRQILGQKVEFLVSFYNNEISEKSEIFDDQFSVERPDGSNFTLKIRSTKLEDSAMYFCASSGQMNTEAFFGQGTRLTVV.

The chain recombines TRBV5-1 with TRBJ2-1, with TRBD2 matching over 8 bases. This CDR3 is built from 17 residues. Germline loops: CDR1 SGHRS, CDR2 YFSETQ. V was clipped by 7 bases and J by 0 bases; unmatched bases: 12. The CDR3 spells CASGPILSGSSYNEQFF. The CDR3 DNA reads as TGCGCCAGCGGACCGATCTTGAGCGGGAGCTCCTACAATGAGCAGTTCTTC.

This clone showed up just a few times. This sequence joins TRBV5-1 and TRBJ2-7, with a tentative D call TRBD1 (6 bases). V was pared by 7 bases and J by 6 bases, with 17 bases between. The CDR3 is made up of 13 amino acids. Germline CDR1 is SGHRS and CDR2 is YFSETQ. The chain's CDR3 is CASFEDSPREQYF. CDR3 in DNA: TGCGCCAGCTTTGAGGACAGCCCCCGCGAGCAGTACTTC.

This chain links TRBV7-9 with TRBJ2-1; 8 bases match TRBD1. The germline CDR1 and CDR2 sequences are SEHNR and FQNEAQ (reference sequence). The CDR3 length is 16 residues. Losses at the gene ends were 5 bases for V and 3 bases for J; bases not matched to a gene: 9. DNA for the CDR3: TGTGCCAGCAGCGCCCCGACAGGGGTGGACTACAATGAGCAGTTCTTC. Its protein is CASSAPTGVDYNEQFF. Full variable domain (outside the CDR3, taken from reference TRBV7-9 and TRBJ2-1): DTGVSQNPRHKITKRGQNVTFRCDPISEHNRLYWYRQTLGQGPEFLTYFQNEAQLEKSRLLSDRFSAERPKGSFSTLEIQRTEQGDSAMYLCASSAPTGVDYNEQFFGPGTRLTVL.

The J gene is TRBJ1-5, the V gene TRBV5-1; D is unclear. The CDR3 is 14 residues long. Trimming cost V 3 bases and J 5 bases, with 12 bases left between them. Germline V gene lookup returns CDR1 SGHRS and CDR2 YFSETQ. The CDR3 nucleotides read TGCGCCAGCAGCTCTCAACCTGGGGATCAGCCCCAGCATTTT. It translates to CASSSQPGDQPQHF.

This chain joins TRBV27 and TRBJ1-2; 9 positions match TRBD1. Trimming took 2 bases from V and 8 from J; bases not matched to a gene: 6. Germline loops: CDR1 MNHEY, CDR2 SMNVEV (reference sequence). The CDR3 extends over 14 amino acids. The CDR3 coding sequence is TGTGCCAGCAGTTTACTCCGGGACAGGGACGGCTACACCTTC. Translated, it gives CASSLLRDRDGYTF.

There are a few counts of this clone. The rearrangement uses TRBV30 and TRBJ1-1; D is ambiguous. Trimming shortened V by 1 base and J by 9 bases, and 12 bases separated the two germline ends. There are 12 residues in the CDR3. Germline V gene lookup returns CDR1 GTSNPN and CDR2 SVGIG (reference sequence). CDR3 amino acids: CAWSDWERKAFF. The DNA of the CDR3 is TGTGCCTGGAGTGATTGGGAGAGAAAAGCTTTCTTT.

The chain employs TRBV5-5 and TRBJ1-5, with D possibly matching TRBD1 (6 bases). Germline CDR1 reads SGHKS; CDR2 reads YYEKEE (reference sequence). V was clipped by 5 bases and J by 9 bases, with 15 bases between them. The CDR3 extends over 13 amino acids. In DNA form, the CDR3 reads TGTGCCAGCAGTTTGACAGGTGAACCGCCCCAGCATTTT. Its translation is CASSLTGEPPQHF.

The chain uses TRBV10-3 and TRBJ2-7; D could derive from TRBD1 or TRBD2 (6 bases each). The germline gives CDR1 ENHRY, CDR2 SYGVKD. The CDR3 covers 14 residues. The V and J ends lost 2 bases and 4 bases respectively, with 12 bases between them. This chain's CDR3 is CAISETGSGYEQYF. The CDR3 DNA reads as TGTGCCATCAGTGAGACAGGGAGCGGGTACGAGCAGTACTTC.

The genes are TRBV18 and TRBJ2-1, with TRBD2 as a possible D gene (6 bases). This CDR3 contains 12 residues. With 3 bases removed from V and 8 bases from J, the gap between germline ends came to 8 bases. Germline values: CDR1 KGHSH, CDR2 LQKENI. In DNA, the CDR3 is TGTGCCAGCTCACCCTCGGGGGATGAGCAGTTCTTC. It is translated as CASSPSGDEQFF.

The chain links TRBV4-1 to TRBJ1-6, with D maybe TRBD1 (6 bases). There are 16 residues in the CDR3. V shed 3 bases and J shed 7 bases, with 16 bases lying between them. CDR1 is MGHRA, CDR2 YSYEKL, per germline. This CDR3 reads CASSHPVRGWNSPLHF. In DNA, the CDR3 is TGCGCCAGCAGCCATCCCGTGAGGGGGTGGAATTCACCCCTCCACTTT.

This sequence joins TRBV7-9 and TRBJ2-5, with 10 bases identical to TRBD2. The V gene's germline CDR1 is SEHNR and CDR2 FQNEAQ (reference sequence). The CDR3 sequence is 16 residues long. J gave up 1 base and V 5 bases, and 7 bases lay outside the gene matches. CDR3 nucleotides: TGTGCCAGCAGCCTATTAGCGGGGGGCCTCCAAGAGACCCAGTACTTC. It encodes CASSLLAGGLQETQYF.

The chain joins TRBV4-2 to TRBJ2-7, with 8 bases fitting TRBD2. The CDR3 loop spans 15 amino acids. From germline, CDR1 is LGHNA and CDR2 YNFKEQ. Trimming cost V 4 bases and J 3 bases; bases outside gene matches: 8. The CDR3: CASSPQRGHDYEQYF. CDR3 coding DNA: TGTGCCAGCAGCCCTCAGCGGGGGCATGACTACGAGCAGTACTTC.

This clone was observed a single time. The chain is built from TRBV11-2 and TRBJ1-1, with D maybe TRBD1 (5 bases). This CDR3 spans 14 amino acids. The ends were cut back, 1 base at V and 2 bases at J, with 8 bases in the middle. CDR1 is SGHAT, CDR2 FQNNGV, per germline. CDR3 coding DNA: TGTGCCAGCAGCTTAGCGACAGCCAACACTGAAGCTTTCTTT. Residues: CASSLATANTEAFF.

Written as DNA, the CDR3 is TGTGCCAGCAGCCAAGAAAAGTGGTCTGGGGCCAACGTCCTGACTTTC. This translates into CASSQEKWSGANVLTF. This chain joins TRBV14 and TRBJ2-6, with D uncertain. V shed 0 bases and J shed 1 base, with 7 bases lying between them. The CDR3 is 16 amino acids. Germline V gene sequence: CDR1 SGHDN, CDR2 FVKESK.

V is TRBV3-1 (or the pseudogene TRBV3-2) and J is TRBJ2-7; TRBD2 matches 11 bases. The V gene end was trimmed by 4 bases and the J gene end by 1 base; junction bases not matched to a gene: 9. Germline V lookup: CDR1 LGHDT, CDR2 YNNKEL (reference sequence). The CDR3 totals 17 residues. The CDR3 nucleotides read TGTGCCAGCAGCCCCGGAACTAGCGGGGGCCCATCCTACGAGCAGTACTTC. This translates into CASSPGTSGGPSYEQYF.